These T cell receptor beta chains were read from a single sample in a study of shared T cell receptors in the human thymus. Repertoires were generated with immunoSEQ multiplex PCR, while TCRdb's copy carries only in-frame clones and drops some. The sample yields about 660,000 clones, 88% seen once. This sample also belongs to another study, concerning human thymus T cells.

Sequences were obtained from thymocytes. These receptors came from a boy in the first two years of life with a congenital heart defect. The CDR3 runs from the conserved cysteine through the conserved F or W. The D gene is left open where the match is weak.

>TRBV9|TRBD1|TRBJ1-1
CASSVADRGGTEAFF
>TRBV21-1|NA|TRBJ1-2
CASSKEGNGYTF
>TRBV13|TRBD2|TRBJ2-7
CASSYGREVSYEQYF
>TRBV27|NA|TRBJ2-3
CASSLPPAVCTDTQYF
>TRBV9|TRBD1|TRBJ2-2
CASSVEPGGTGELFF
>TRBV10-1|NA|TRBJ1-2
CASSPEGLGAYGYTF
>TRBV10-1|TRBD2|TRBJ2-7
CASAGLAVPRRQYF
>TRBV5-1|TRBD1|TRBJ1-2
CASSSPDRVYGYTF
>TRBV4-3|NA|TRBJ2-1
CASSQKWRGPYNEQFF
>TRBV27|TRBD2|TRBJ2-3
CASSLLAGADTQYF
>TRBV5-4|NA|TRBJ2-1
CASSLALASPNEQFF
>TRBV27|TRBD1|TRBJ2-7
CASSPRDRVEQYF
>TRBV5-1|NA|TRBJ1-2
CASSLAGVSNYGYTF
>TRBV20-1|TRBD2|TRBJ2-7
CSVREDEQYF
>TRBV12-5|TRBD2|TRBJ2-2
CASGPGTSGISTGELFF
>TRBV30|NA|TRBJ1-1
CAWRQLNTEAFF
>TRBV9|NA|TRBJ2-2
CASSAEGGTPNTGELFF
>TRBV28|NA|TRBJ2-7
CASSFLYEQYF
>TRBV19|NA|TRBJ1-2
CASLPGGRTGRYGYTF
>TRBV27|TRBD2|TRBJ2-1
CASNRGGDSGNSGSYNEQFF
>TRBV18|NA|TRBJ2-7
CASSPTSTGGEQYF
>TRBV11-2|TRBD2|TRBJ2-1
CASSSGTSGSIYEQFF
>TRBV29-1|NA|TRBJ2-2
CSVAEGGRTNTGELFF
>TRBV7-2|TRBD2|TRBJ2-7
CASSLENSGRFYEQYF
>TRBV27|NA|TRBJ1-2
CASGDPGRQSGYTF
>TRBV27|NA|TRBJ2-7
CASSSRSSYEQYF
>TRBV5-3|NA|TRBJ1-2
CARSSRQGARSGYTF
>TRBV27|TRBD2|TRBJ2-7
CATSPLASGPYEQYF
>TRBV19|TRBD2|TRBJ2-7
CASSTVAAGGPPGEQYF